The 6 T cell receptor beta chains below come from one sample, sequenced in a study of blood T cell repertoires in COVID-19. Assay: immunoSEQ multiplex PCR; the TCRdb copy retains only in-frame clones and omits some. The sample records about 200,000 clones, 80% to 90% being singletons. The sequenced sample consisted of PBMCs or T cells enriched from blood (not recorded which). Receptor source: a woman in her 40s with acute COVID-19.

This chain uses TRBV28 with TRBJ1-5, with 9 nucleotides matching TRBD1. The germline V gene has CDR1 MDHEN and CDR2 SYDVKM. After removal of 1 base from V and 6 bases from J, the junction contained 4 bases not matched to a gene. The CDR3 covers 15 residues. This CDR3 reads CASSLSGTGIQPQHF. CDR3 in DNA: TGTGCCAGCAGTTTATCTGGGACAGGGATTCAGCCCCAGCATTTT.

The chain carries TRBV5-5 and TRBJ1-6, with 7 bases fitting TRBD1. CDR1 and CDR2 from the germline V gene are SGHKS and YYEKEE (reference sequence). The CDR3 has 14 residues. Trimming at V came to 3 bases and at J to 10 bases, leaving 7 bases not matched to a gene. CDR3 nucleotides: TGTGCCAGCAGCTGGGGTCAGGGGGAATCACCCCTCCACTTT. Its translation is CASSWGQGESPLHF.

This rearrangement joins TRBV7-9 to TRBJ1-5, with 9 bases lining up with TRBD1. Germline CDR1 SEHNR, CDR2 FQNEAQ (reference sequence). There are 14 residues in the CDR3. The V gene end was trimmed by 4 bases and the J gene end by 6 bases; junction bases not matched to a gene: 4. CDR3 coding DNA: TGTGCCAGCAGCTCGACAGGGGGGCTTCAGCCCCAGCATTTT. It yields the protein CASSSTGGLQPQHF.

This chain joins TRBV11-2 and TRBJ2-7; a weak D match, TRBD1 (5 bases). This CDR3 spans 13 amino acids. The germline V and J ends were trimmed by 5 bases and 6 bases, with 14 bases remaining between them. In germline, CDR1 is SGHAT, CDR2 FQNNGV. As DNA, the CDR3 is TGTGCCAGCAGCGCGGTAAGGGGCGGCGAGCAGTACTTC. Translating it yields CASSAVRGGEQYF.

The V call is TRBV24-1, the J call TRBJ2-7, with D tentatively TRBD2 (5 bases). Germline lookup yields CDR1 KGHDR and CDR2 SFDVKD. Trimming left V 4 bases short and J 0 bases short, with 12 bases between. This CDR3 is built from 15 residues. The DNA for the CDR3 is TGTGCCACCAGTGAGAGCGGAGCAGTCTCCTACGAGCAGTACTTC. It encodes CATSESGAVSYEQYF.

The chain is built from TRBV13 and TRBJ2-5; TRBD1 agrees at 8 bases. The CDR3 extends over 15 amino acids. Germline-derived CDR1 and CDR2 are PRHDT and FYEKMQ (reference sequence). V trimming: 5 bases; J trimming: 4 bases; junction bases outside the gene matches: 9. The DNA of the CDR3 is TGTGCCAGCAGCCCCCGACAGGGGACTGGAGAGACCCAGTACTTC. This sequence encodes CASSPRQGTGETQYF.